Listed below are T cell receptor beta chains from one sample, sequenced in a study of CD8 T cells in Susac syndrome. TCRdb fed the immunoSEQ multiplex PCR reads into MiXCR, producing one record per CDR3 protein. The data show over 350,000 distinct CDR3 sequences, 75% to 90% seen once. Source material: CD8+ T cells from PBMCs. Receptors were obtained from a human donor with multiple sclerosis. Both conserved end residues are part of each CDR3. The D gene is left open where the match is weak. A row's size may be missing; if present it is once, few, many or a size class.

cdr3_nt: TGCGCCAGCAGCAACCCCGAGGGGGAGATTAGCACAGATACGCAGTATTTT
cdr3_aa: CASSNPEGEISTDTQYF
clone_size: -
j_call: TRBJ2-3
d_call: -
v_call: TRBV4-1

cdr3_nt: TGTGCCAGCTCACCAGACTACCCGACTAGCACAGATACGCAGTATTTT
cdr3_aa: CASSPDYPTSTDTQYF
clone_size: -
j_call: TRBJ2-3
d_call: -
v_call: TRBV18

cdr3_nt: TGTGCCAGCCTGGGACAGGGCGCCACATACGCCTACGAGCAGTACTTC
cdr3_aa: CASLGQGATYAYEQYF
clone_size: -
j_call: TRBJ2-7
d_call: TRBD1
v_call: TRBV2

cdr3_nt: TGTGCCAGCAGCTTAGGAGCGGGGAGAGATAATGAGCAGTTCTTC
cdr3_aa: CASSLGAGRDNEQFF
clone_size: -
j_call: TRBJ2-1
d_call: TRBD2
v_call: TRBV7-9

cdr3_nt: TGCGCCAGCAGCCAAGCATCCTCTTCAGGGTACGAGCAGTACTTC
cdr3_aa: CASSQASSSGYEQYF
clone_size: -
j_call: TRBJ2-7
d_call: -
v_call: TRBV4-1

cdr3_nt: TGTGCCATCAAACTTGACACAGATACGCAGTATTTT
cdr3_aa: CAIKLDTDTQYF
clone_size: -
j_call: TRBJ2-3
d_call: -
v_call: TRBV10-3

cdr3_nt: TGTGCCAGCAGCCCCCCTGTGGACACGTCGGCGGGAAACACTGAAGCTTTCTTT
cdr3_aa: CASSPPVDTSAGNTEAFF
clone_size: -
j_call: TRBJ1-1
d_call: -
v_call: TRBV3-1

cdr3_nt: TGTGCCAGCAGCTTATTTTCAGATACGCAGTATTTT
cdr3_aa: CASSLFSDTQYF
clone_size: -
j_call: TRBJ2-3
d_call: -
v_call: TRBV7-9

cdr3_nt: TGTGCCAGCAGCCAAGAAAAGACTGGGATAAACACCGGGGAGCTGTTTTTT
cdr3_aa: CASSQEKTGINTGELFF
clone_size: once
j_call: TRBJ2-2
d_call: -
v_call: TRBV3-1

cdr3_nt: TGCGCCAGCAGCTCCGGGACATGGGAGACCCAGTACTTC
cdr3_aa: CASSSGTWETQYF
clone_size: -
j_call: TRBJ2-5
d_call: -
v_call: TRBV4-1

cdr3_nt: TGCGCCAGCAGCCAAGCGGGAGAATTACGCGGGGAGCTGTTTTTT
cdr3_aa: CASSQAGELRGELFF
clone_size: -
j_call: TRBJ2-2
d_call: -
v_call: TRBV4-1

cdr3_nt: TGCAGCGTTGAGATTGGGGACCCTGCGAACACTGAAGCTTTCTTT
cdr3_aa: CSVEIGDPANTEAFF
clone_size: -
j_call: TRBJ1-1
d_call: -
v_call: TRBV29-1

cdr3_nt: TGTGCCAGTAGTACCCCGGGACAGTACGAGCAGTACTTC
cdr3_aa: CASSTPGQYEQYF
clone_size: -
j_call: TRBJ2-7
d_call: TRBD1
v_call: TRBV19

cdr3_nt: TGTGCCTCCAGAGGGGACCCGAGCTCCTACGAGCAGTACTTC
cdr3_aa: CASRGDPSSYEQYF
clone_size: -
j_call: TRBJ2-7
d_call: -
v_call: TRBV10-3

cdr3_nt: TGCAGCGTTGTTGTGGGGGTGAACACTGAAGCTTTCTTT
cdr3_aa: CSVVVGVNTEAFF
clone_size: -
j_call: TRBJ1-1
d_call: -
v_call: TRBV29-1

cdr3_nt: TGTGCCAGCAGTTTCGACAGGGTAGAGCAGTACTTC
cdr3_aa: CASSFDRVEQYF
clone_size: -
j_call: TRBJ2-7
d_call: TRBD1
v_call: TRBV27

cdr3_nt: TGTGCCAGCAGGCCACACTCCGGAACTGAAGCTTTCTTT
cdr3_aa: CASRPHSGTEAFF
clone_size: -
j_call: TRBJ1-1
d_call: -
v_call: TRBV28

cdr3_nt: TGTGCCAGTAGTACCCCACGATCGCTAAAGGGACAGCCCCAGCATTTT
cdr3_aa: CASSTPRSLKGQPQHF
clone_size: -
j_call: TRBJ1-5
d_call: -
v_call: TRBV19

cdr3_nt: TGTGCCAGCAGCTCCGTCGTCTTGAGTTCAGAAGAGACCCAGTACTTC
cdr3_aa: CASSSVVLSSEETQYF
clone_size: -
j_call: TRBJ2-5
d_call: -
v_call: TRBV7-9

cdr3_nt: TGTGCCAGCAGTTTCGACAGGGGAAGTAACTATGGCTACACCTTC
cdr3_aa: CASSFDRGSNYGYTF
clone_size: -
j_call: TRBJ1-2
d_call: TRBD1
v_call: TRBV6-5

cdr3_nt: TGTGCCAGCTCACCCAGTGTTAGCACAGATACGCAGTATTTT
cdr3_aa: CASSPSVSTDTQYF
clone_size: once
j_call: TRBJ2-3
d_call: -
v_call: TRBV18

cdr3_nt: TGCGCCAGCAGCTCGGATGGACAGGGTGGCACTGAAGCTTTCTTT
cdr3_aa: CASSSDGQGGTEAFF
clone_size: once
j_call: TRBJ1-1
d_call: TRBD1
v_call: TRBV5-1

cdr3_nt: TGTGCCAGCAGCTCCCTCAGACTTTCCGACTACAATGAGCAGTTCTTC
cdr3_aa: CASSSLRLSDYNEQFF
clone_size: -
j_call: TRBJ2-1
d_call: -
v_call: TRBV7-9

cdr3_nt: TGTGCCAGCAGCTTGGTTTACGATACGCAGTATTTT
cdr3_aa: CASSLVYDTQYF
clone_size: once
j_call: TRBJ2-3
d_call: -
v_call: TRBV5-6

cdr3_nt: TGTGCCAGCAGCTTGGCTGGAGGGTACAATGGCTACACCTTC
cdr3_aa: CASSLAGGYNGYTF
clone_size: -
j_call: TRBJ1-2
d_call: -
v_call: TRBV5-5

cdr3_nt: TGTGCCAGCAGTTTAGCTGACCCCAACACCGGGGAGCTGTTTTTT
cdr3_aa: CASSLADPNTGELFF
clone_size: -
j_call: TRBJ2-2
d_call: -
v_call: TRBV27

cdr3_nt: TGTGCCAGCAGTTACCCCGGGTCACCCGATGAGCAGTTCTTC
cdr3_aa: CASSYPGSPDEQFF
clone_size: -
j_call: TRBJ2-1
d_call: -
v_call: TRBV27